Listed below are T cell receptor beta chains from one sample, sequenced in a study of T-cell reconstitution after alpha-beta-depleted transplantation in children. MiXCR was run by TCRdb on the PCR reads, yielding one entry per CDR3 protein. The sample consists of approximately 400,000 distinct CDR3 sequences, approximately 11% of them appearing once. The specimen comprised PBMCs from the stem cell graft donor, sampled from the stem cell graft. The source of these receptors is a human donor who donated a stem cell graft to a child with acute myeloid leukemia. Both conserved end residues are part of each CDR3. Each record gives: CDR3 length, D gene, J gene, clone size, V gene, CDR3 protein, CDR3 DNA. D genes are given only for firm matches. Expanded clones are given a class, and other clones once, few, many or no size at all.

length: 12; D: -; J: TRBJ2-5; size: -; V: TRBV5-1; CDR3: CASSDLLETQYF; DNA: TGCGCCAGCAGCGACCTCCTTGAGACCCAGTACTTC
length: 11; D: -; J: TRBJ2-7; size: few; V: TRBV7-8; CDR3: CASGNSYEQYF; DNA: TGTGCCAGCGGGAATTCCTACGAGCAGTACTTC
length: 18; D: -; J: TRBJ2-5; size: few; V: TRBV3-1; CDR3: CASTPDIQGLDQQETQYF; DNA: TGTGCCAGCACCCCTGACATACAGGGATTAGACCAACAAGAGACCCAGTACTTC
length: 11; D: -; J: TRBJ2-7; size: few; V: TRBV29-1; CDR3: CSVRDNYEQYF; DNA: TGCAGCGTCCGGGACAACTACGAGCAGTACTTC
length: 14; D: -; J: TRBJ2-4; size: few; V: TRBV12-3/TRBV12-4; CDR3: CASSLMQAKNIQYF; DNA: TGTGCCAGCAGCCTCATGCAGGCCAAAAACATTCAGTACTTC
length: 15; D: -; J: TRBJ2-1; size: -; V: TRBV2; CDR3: CASSETADYYNEQFF; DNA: TGTGCCAGCAGTGAAACAGCGGACTACTACAATGAGCAGTTCTTC
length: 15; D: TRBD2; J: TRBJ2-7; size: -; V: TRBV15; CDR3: CATSRDLGGSYEQYF; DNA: TGTGCCACCAGCAGAGATCTTGGCGGGAGCTACGAGCAGTACTTC
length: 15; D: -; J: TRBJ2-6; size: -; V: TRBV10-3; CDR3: CASADSTSGANVLTF; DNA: TGTGCCAGCGCGGACTCCACCTCTGGGGCCAACGTCCTGACTTTC
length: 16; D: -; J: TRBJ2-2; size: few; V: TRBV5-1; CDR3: CASSIRGWENTGELFF; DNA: TGCGCCAGCAGCATCAGGGGATGGGAGAACACCGGGGAGCTGTTTTTT
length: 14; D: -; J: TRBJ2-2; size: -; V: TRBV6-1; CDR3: CASSETLDPGELFF; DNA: TGTGCCAGCAGTGAAACTCTAGACCCCGGGGAGCTGTTTTTT
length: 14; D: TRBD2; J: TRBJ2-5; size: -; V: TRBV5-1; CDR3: CASSEGSGEETQYF; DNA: TGCGCCAGCAGCGAAGGGAGCGGGGAAGAGACCCAGTACTTC
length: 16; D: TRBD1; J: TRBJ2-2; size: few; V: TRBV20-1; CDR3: CSAYRQGATFSGELFF; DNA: TGCAGTGCTTATCGACAGGGGGCTACCTTCAGCGGGGAGCTGTTTTTT
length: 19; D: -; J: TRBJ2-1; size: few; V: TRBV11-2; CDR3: CASSLGPFNRPNQYNEQFF; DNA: TGTGCCAGCAGCTTAGGCCCGTTCAACCGCCCAAATCAATACAATGAGCAGTTCTTC
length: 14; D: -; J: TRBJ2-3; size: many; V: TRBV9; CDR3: CASSQVGGSDTQYF; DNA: TGTGCCAGCAGCCAAGTAGGGGGATCGGATACGCAGTATTTT
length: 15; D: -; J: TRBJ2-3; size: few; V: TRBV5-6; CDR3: CASSLPQGVTDTQYF; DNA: TGTGCCAGCAGCTTGCCCCAGGGAGTCACAGATACGCAGTATTTT
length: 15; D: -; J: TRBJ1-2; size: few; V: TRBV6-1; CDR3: CASSRSTETNYGYTF; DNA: TGTGCCAGCAGTAGATCCACGGAAACCAACTATGGCTACACCTTC
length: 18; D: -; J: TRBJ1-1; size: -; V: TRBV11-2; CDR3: CASSLEVHHFSENTEAFF; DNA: TGTGCCAGCAGCTTAGAAGTTCATCACTTCAGCGAGAACACTGAAGCTTTCTTT
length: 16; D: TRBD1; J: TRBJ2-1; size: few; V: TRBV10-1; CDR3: CASSGYRGGSYNEQFF; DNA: TGCGCCAGCAGTGGATACAGGGGCGGATCCTACAATGAGCAGTTCTTC
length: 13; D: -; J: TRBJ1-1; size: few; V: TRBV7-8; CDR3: CASSWGGETEAFF; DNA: TGTGCCAGCAGCTGGGGGGGGGAGACTGAAGCTTTCTTT
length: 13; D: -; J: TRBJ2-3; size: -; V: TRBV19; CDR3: CASSIPGADTQYF; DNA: TGTGCCAGTAGTATTCCAGGGGCAGATACGCAGTATTTT
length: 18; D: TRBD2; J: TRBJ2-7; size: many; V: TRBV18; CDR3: CASSSTAGSGKHPYEQYF; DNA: TGTGCCAGCTCATCCACCGCGGGTAGCGGGAAGCATCCATACGAGCAGTACTTC
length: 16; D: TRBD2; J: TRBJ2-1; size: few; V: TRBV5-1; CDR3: CASRPTSGSSYNEQFF; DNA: TGCGCCAGCAGGCCCACTAGCGGGAGTTCCTACAATGAGCAGTTCTTC
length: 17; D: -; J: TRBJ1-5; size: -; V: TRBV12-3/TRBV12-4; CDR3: CASSSPRQGKGNQPQHF; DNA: TGTGCCAGCAGTTCCCCCCGCCAGGGGAAGGGCAATCAGCCCCAGCATTTT
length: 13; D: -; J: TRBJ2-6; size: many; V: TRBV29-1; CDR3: CSVGYRGANVLTF; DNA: TGCAGCGTTGGATATAGGGGGGCCAACGTCCTGACTTTC
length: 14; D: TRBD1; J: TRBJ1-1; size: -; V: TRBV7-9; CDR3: CASSKTGYGTEAFF; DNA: TGTGCCAGCAGCAAGACAGGGTATGGGACTGAAGCTTTCTTT
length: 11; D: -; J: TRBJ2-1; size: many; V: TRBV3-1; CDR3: CASSQTGWQFF; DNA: TGTGCCAGCAGCCAAACAGGTTGGCAGTTCTTC
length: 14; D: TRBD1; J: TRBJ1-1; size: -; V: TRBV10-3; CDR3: CAISPGTGDTEAFF; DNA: TGTGCCATCAGCCCCGGGACAGGGGACACTGAAGCTTTCTTT
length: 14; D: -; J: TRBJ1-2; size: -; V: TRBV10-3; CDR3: CAISEPARNYGYTF; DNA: TGTGCCATCAGTGAGCCTGCCCGGAACTATGGCTACACCTTC
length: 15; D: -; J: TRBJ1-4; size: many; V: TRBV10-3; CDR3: CAISFGPQGTEKLFF; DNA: TGTGCCATCAGTTTTGGGCCCCAGGGGACTGAAAAACTGTTTTTT
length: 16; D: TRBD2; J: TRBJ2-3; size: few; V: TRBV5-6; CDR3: CASSISGRAGTDTQYF; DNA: TGTGCCAGCAGCATTAGCGGGAGGGCGGGGACAGATACGCAGTATTTT
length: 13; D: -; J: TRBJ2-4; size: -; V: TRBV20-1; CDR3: CSASDLTKNIQYF; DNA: TGCAGTGCCTCGGACCTGACCAAAAACATTCAGTACTTC
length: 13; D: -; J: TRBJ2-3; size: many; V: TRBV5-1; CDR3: CASSPQIADTQYF; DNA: TGCGCCAGCAGCCCTCAAATCGCAGATACGCAGTATTTT
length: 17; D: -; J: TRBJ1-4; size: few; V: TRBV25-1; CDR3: CASSEPPIETTNEKLFF; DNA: TGTGCCAGCAGTGAACCGCCGATCGAAACAACTAATGAAAAACTGTTTTTT
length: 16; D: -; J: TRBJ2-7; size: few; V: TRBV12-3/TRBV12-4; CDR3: CASSLALGVAYYEQYF; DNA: TGTGCCAGCAGTTTAGCCCTGGGAGTCGCATACTACGAGCAGTACTTC
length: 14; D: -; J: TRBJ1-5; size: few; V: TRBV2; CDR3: CASIYKQGLQPQHF; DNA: TGTGCCAGCATTTACAAACAGGGTCTGCAGCCCCAGCATTTT
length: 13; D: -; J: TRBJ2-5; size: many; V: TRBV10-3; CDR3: CAISETGQETQYF; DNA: TGTGCCATCAGCGAGACAGGACAAGAGACCCAGTACTTC
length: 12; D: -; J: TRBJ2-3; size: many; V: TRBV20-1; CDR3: CSGAANGDTQYF; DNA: TGCAGTGGGGCTGCCAATGGGGATACGCAGTATTTT
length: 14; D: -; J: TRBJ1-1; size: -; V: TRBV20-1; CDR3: CSAIPVVMRTEAFF; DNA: TGCAGTGCCATACCAGTAGTAATGCGCACTGAAGCTTTCTTT
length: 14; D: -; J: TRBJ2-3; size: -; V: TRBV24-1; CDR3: CATSDATGLQAQYF; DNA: TGTGCCACCAGTGATGCTACCGGGCTCCAAGCGCAGTATTTT
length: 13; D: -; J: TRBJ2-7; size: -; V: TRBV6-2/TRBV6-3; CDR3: CASSGGTTREQYF; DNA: TGTGCCAGCAGTGGCGGGACGACGCGCGAGCAGTACTTC
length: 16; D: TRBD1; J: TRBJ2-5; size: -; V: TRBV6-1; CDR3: CASRTTSTGGMETQYF; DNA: TGTGCCAGCAGAACTACCTCCACAGGGGGCATGGAGACCCAGTACTTC
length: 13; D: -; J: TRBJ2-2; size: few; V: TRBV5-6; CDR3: CASSSWDFGELFF; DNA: TGTGCCAGCAGCTCCTGGGACTTCGGGGAGCTGTTTTTT
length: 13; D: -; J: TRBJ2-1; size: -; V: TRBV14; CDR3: CASSLRGLYEQFF; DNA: TGTGCCAGCAGCCTTCGGGGTTTGTATGAGCAGTTCTTC
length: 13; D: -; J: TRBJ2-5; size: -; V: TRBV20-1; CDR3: CSALGGTSETQYF; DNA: TGCAGTGCGCTAGGGGGGACTTCGGAGACCCAGTACTTC
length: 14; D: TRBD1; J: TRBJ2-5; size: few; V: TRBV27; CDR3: CASSWGQGGETQYF; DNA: TGTGCCAGCAGTTGGGGACAGGGCGGCGAGACCCAGTACTTC
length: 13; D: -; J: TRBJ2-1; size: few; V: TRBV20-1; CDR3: CSASFYPVSEQFF; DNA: TGCAGTGCTAGCTTTTACCCCGTCAGTGAGCAGTTCTTC